Each of the 8 T cell receptor beta chains below was sequenced from the same sample in a study of blood T cell repertoires in COVID-19 (TCRdb year 2020). The library was produced with the immunoSEQ multiplex PCR assay. Imported from immuneACCESS, the table was reduced by TCRdb to in-frame sequences with V and J called. These copies leave out some clones; in studies compared against another copy, an unresolved V gene accounts for under half, and the cause of the remainder is not known. Within this sample are under 85,000 clones, with approximately 82% of them counted one time only. Clones ranked in the top ten supply 21% of the sample. The material sequenced was peripheral blood. The receptors stem from a human donor in a cohort sampled during active COVID-19.

The genes are TRBV2 and TRBJ1-5; D unresolved. The CDR3 contains 14 residues. Germline V gives CDR1 SNHLY, CDR2 FYNNEI. V lost 2 bases and J lost 0, with 5 bases in between. The DNA for the CDR3 is TGTGCCAGCAGTGAAACTAATAGCAATCAGCCCCAGCATTTT. Protein product: CASSETNSNQPQHF.

The rearrangement links TRBV6-1 to TRBJ1-4; D uncertain. Deletions cut 2 bases from V and 7 bases from J, with 14 bases between. This CDR3 spans 15 amino acids. Germline V gene sequence: CDR1 MNHNS, CDR2 SASEGT. The CDR3 loop reads CASSELRGRGEKLFF. CDR3 nucleotides: TGTGCCAGCAGTGAACTAAGAGGAAGAGGTGAAAAACTGTTTTTT.

CDR3 in amino acids: CASSRGTGSNGYTF. Here the CDR3 DNA reads TGTGCCAGCAGCCGTGGGACAGGGAGCAATGGCTACACCTTC. The genes are TRBV6-5 and TRBJ1-2; 9 nucleotides match TRBD1. The ends lost 6 bases at V and 6 bases at J; junction bases unmatched: 8. The CDR3 has 14 residues. Per germline, CDR1 MNHEY and CDR2 SVGAGI.

This sequence joins TRBV3-1 (or the pseudogene TRBV3-2) and TRBJ2-5; 7 nucleotides align to TRBD1. In germline, CDR1 is LGHDT, CDR2 YNNKEL (reference sequence). The V gene end was trimmed by 2 bases and the J gene end by 1 base; junction bases not matched to a gene: 10. The CDR3 totals 17 residues. CDR3 DNA sequence: TGTGCCAGCAGCCAATCCTTCAGTCGGGACAGCCAAGAGACCCAGTACTTC. Its protein product is CASSQSFSRDSQETQYF.

V usage is TRBV2 and J usage is TRBJ1-1; D may be TRBD1 (5 bases). Trimming cost V 5 bases and J 3 bases, with 13 bases left between them. CDR3 length: 14 residues. Germline V gene data show CDR1 as SNHLY and CDR2 as FYNNEI. The CDR3 sequence is CASSTQGGDTEAFF. In DNA form, the CDR3 reads TGTGCCAGCAGTACGCAGGGAGGAGACACTGAAGCTTTCTTT.

The rearrangement joins TRBV10-1 to TRBJ1-1; D gene unclear. Trimming pared 0 bases from V and 4 bases from J, leaving 9 bases between. The germline gives CDR1 WNHNN, CDR2 SYGVQD (reference sequence). The CDR3 contains 14 residues. This CDR3 reads CASSESERATEAFF. The CDR3, as DNA: TGCGCCAGCAGTGAGTCGGAGAGGGCCACTGAAGCTTTCTTT.

V and J are TRBV19 and TRBJ1-2; D gene unclear. The CDR3 contains 12 residues. Trimming pared 3 bases from V and 4 bases from J, leaving 6 bases between. Germline assignment: CDR1 LNHDA and CDR2 SQIVND (reference sequence). As DNA, the CDR3 is TGTGCCAGTAGTATTTCCTCCTATGGCTACACCTTC. Translation: CASSISSYGYTF.

V is TRBV30 and J is TRBJ1-5; D remains unclear. This CDR3 spans 14 amino acids. The V gene's germline CDR1 is GTSNPN and CDR2 SVGIG (reference sequence). The V end was cut by 0 bases, the J end by 3 bases, with 9 bases between. The CDR3 DNA follows: TGTGCCTGGAGTGTACTGGGCCCCAATCAGCCCCAGCATTTT. Protein sequence: CAWSVLGPNQPQHF.